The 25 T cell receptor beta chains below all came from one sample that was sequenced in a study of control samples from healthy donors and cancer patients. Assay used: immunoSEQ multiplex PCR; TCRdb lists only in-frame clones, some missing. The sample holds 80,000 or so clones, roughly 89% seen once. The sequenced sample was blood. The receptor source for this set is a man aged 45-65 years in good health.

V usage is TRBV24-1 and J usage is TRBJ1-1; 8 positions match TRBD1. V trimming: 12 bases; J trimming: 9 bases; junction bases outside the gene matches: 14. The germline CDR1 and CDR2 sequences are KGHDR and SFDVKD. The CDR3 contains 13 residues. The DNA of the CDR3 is TGTGCCTCCGCATCCGGGACAGGCGCCAAAGCTTTCTTT. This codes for CASASGTGAKAFF.

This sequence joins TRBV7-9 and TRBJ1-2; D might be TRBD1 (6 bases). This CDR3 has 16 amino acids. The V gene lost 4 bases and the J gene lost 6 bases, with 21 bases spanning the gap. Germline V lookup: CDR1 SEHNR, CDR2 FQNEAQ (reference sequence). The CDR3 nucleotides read TGTGCCAGCAGCTCCGCACGTAAGGGGGGCGAGCATGGCTACACCTTC. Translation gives CASSSARKGGEHGYTF.

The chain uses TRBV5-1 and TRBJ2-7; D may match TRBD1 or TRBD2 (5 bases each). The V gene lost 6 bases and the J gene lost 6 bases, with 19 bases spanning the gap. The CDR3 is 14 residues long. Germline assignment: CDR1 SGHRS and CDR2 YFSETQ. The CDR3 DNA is TGCGCCAGCAAACGGGGCAGGGAGCCCCTCGAGCAGTACTTC. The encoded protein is CASKRGREPLEQYF.

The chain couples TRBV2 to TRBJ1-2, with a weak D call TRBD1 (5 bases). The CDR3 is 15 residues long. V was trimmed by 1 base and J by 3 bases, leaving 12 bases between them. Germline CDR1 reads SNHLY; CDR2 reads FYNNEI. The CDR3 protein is CASSEDVRADYGYTF. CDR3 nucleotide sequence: TGTGCCAGCAGTGAAGATGTCAGGGCCGACTATGGCTACACCTTC.

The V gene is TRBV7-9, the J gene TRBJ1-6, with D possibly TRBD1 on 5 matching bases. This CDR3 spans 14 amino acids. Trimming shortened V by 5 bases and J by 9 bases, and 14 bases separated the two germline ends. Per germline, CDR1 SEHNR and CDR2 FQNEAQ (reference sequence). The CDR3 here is CASSPRGTGSPLHF. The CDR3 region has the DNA TGTGCCAGCAGCCCTAGGGGAACAGGTTCACCCCTCCACTTT.

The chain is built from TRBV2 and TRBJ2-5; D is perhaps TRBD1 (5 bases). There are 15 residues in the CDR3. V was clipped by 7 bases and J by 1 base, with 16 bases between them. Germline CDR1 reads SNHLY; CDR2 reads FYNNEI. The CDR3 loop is CASTRQSLSQETQYF. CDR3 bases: TGTGCCAGCACCAGACAGAGCCTATCCCAAGAGACCCAGTACTTC.

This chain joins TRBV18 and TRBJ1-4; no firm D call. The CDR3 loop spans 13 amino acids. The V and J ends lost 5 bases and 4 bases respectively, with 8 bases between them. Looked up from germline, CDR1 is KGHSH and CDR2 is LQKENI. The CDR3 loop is CASSGNLNEKLFF. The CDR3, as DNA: TGTGCCAGCTCAGGAAACCTTAATGAAAAACTGTTTTTT.

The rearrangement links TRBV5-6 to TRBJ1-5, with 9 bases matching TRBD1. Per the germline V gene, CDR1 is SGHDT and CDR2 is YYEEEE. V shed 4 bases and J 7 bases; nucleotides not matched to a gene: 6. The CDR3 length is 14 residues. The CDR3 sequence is CASSVTGGRQPQHF. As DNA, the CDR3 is TGTGCCAGCAGCGTCACAGGGGGCAGGCAGCCCCAGCATTTT.

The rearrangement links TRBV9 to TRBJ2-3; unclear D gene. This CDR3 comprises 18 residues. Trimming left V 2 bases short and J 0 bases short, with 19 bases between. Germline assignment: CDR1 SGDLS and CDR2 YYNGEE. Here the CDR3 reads CASSVPDLHTASTDTQYF. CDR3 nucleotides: TGTGCCAGCAGCGTCCCGGACCTCCACACCGCTAGCACAGATACGCAGTATTTT.

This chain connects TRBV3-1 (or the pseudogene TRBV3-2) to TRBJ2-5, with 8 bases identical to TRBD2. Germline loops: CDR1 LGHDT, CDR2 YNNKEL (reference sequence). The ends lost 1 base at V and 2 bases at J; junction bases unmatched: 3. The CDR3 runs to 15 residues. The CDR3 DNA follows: TGTGCCAGCAGCCAAGGAGGACTAGCACAAGAGACCCAGTACTTC. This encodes CASSQGGLAQETQYF.

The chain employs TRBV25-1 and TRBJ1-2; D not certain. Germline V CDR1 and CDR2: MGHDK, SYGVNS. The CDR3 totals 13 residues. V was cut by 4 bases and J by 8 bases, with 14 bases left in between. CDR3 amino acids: CASSGGGWEGYTF. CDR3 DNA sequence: TGTGCCAGCAGTGGCGGCGGATGGGAGGGCTACACCTTC.

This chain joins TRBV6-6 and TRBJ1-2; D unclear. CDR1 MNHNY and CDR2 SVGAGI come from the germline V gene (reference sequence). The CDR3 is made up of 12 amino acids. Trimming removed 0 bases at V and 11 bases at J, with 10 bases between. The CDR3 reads CASSYSELYYTF. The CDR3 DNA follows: TGTGCCAGCAGTTACTCAGAGTTATATTACACCTTC.

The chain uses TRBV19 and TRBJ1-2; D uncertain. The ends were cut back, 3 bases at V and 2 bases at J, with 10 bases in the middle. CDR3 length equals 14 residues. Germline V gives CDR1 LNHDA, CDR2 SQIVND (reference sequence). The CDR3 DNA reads TGTGCCAGTAGTATTCTTGACAAGAACTATGGCTACACCTTC. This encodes CASSILDKNYGYTF.

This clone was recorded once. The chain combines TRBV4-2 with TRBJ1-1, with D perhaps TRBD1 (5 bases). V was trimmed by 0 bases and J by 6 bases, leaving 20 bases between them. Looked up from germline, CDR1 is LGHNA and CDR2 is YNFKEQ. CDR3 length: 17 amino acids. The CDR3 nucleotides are TGTGCCAGCAGCCAAGAGGTGATCGTCGGGGCGGCCCCTGAAGCTTTCTTT. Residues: CASSQEVIVGAAPEAFF.

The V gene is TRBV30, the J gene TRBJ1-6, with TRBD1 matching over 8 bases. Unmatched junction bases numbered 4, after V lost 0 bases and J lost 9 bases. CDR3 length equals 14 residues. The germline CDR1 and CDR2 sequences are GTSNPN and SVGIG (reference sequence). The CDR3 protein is CAWSVLGTGSPLHF. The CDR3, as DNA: TGTGCCTGGAGTGTACTGGGGACAGGTTCACCCCTCCACTTT. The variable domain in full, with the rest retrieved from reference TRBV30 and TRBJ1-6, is SQTIHQWPATLVQPVGSPLSLECTVEGTSNPNLYWYRQAAGRGLQLLFYSVGIGQISSEVPQNLSASRPQDRQFILSSKKLLLSDSGFYLCAWSVLGTGSPLHFGNGTRLTVT.

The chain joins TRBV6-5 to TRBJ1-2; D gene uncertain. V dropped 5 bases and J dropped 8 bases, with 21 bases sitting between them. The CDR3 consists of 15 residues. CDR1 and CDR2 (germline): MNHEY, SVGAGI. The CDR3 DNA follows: TGTGCCAGCAGTCTCGGCGGACGGTCGCTCCAGGGCTACACCTTC. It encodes CASSLGGRSLQGYTF.

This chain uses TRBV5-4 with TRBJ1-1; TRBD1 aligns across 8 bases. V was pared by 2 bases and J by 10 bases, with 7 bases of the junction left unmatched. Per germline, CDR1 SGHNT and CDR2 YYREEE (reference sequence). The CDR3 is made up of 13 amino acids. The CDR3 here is CASSFRQGHRAFF. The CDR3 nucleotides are TGTGCCAGCAGCTTTAGACAGGGGCATAGAGCTTTCTTT.

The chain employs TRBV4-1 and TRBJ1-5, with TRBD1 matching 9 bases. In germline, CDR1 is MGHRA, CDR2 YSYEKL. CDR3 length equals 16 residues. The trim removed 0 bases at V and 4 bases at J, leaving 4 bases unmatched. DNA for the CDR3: TGCGCCAGCAGCCAAGAAGGGACAGGGAGTAATCAGCCCCAGCATTTT. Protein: CASSQEGTGSNQPQHF.

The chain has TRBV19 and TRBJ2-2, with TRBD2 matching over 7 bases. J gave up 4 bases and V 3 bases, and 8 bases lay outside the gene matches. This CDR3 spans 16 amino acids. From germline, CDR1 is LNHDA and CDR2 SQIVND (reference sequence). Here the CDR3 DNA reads TGTGCCAGTAGTATGCGCGGGGGTACCTCCACCGGGGAGCTGTTTTTT. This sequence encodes CASSMRGGTSTGELFF.

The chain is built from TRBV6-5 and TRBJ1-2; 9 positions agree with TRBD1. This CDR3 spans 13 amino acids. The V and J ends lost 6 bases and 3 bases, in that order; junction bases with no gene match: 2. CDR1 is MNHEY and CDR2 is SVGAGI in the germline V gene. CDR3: CASRRTGDYGYTF. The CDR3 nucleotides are TGTGCCAGCAGACGGACAGGGGACTATGGCTACACCTTC.

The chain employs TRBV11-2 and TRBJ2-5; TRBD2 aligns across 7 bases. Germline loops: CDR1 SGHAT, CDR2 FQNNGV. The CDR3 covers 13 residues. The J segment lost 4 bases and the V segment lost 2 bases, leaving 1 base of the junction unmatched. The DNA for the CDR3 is TGTGCCAGCAGCTTATGGGGGGGAGAGACCCAGTACTTC. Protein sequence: CASSLWGGETQYF.

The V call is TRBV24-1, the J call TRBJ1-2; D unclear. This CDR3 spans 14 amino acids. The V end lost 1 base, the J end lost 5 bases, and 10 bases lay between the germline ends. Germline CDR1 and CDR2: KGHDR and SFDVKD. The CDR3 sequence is CATSDLDKQYGYTF. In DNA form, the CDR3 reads TGTGCCACCAGTGATTTAGACAAGCAATATGGCTACACCTTC.

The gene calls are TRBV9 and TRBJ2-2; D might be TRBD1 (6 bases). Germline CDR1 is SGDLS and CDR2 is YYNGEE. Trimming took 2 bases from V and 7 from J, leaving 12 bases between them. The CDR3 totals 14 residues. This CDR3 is CASSVGQIVGELFF. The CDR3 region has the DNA TGTGCCAGCAGCGTGGGACAAATCGTCGGGGAGCTGTTTTTT.

The CDR3 coding sequence is TGTGCCAGCAGCCTTACAGGGAACTATGGCTACACCTTC. It is translated as CASSLTGNYGYTF. V is TRBV2 and J is TRBJ1-2, with D possibly TRBD1 on 6 matching bases. In germline, CDR1 is SNHLY, CDR2 FYNNEI. Trimming shortened V by 6 bases and J by 2 bases, and 10 bases separated the two germline ends. CDR3 length: 13 amino acids.

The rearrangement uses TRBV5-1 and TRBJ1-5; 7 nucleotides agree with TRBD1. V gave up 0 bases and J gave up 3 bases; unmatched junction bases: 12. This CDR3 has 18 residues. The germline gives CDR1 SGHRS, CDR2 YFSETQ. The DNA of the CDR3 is TGCGCCAGCAGCTTGGGTCCCCTGAGGACAGGCCTCAATCAGCCCCAGCATTTT. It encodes CASSLGPLRTGLNQPQHF.